What follows describes a single TCR beta chain. Germline CDR1 MNHEY, CDR2 SVGAGI. This CDR3 is built from 12 residues. Trimming pared 6 bases from V and 8 bases from J, leaving 13 bases between. This specimen belongs to a study of blood T cells in healthy people across ages. For the second PCR, which ran for roughly 6 to 12 cycles, a sample-barcoded 5' primer and a J-beta primer mix were used. TCRdb passed the 5' RACE reads through MiXCR, listing each CDR3 protein once. The sample lists about 1.6 million distinct CDR3 sequences; roughly a third were seen once. The chain joins TRBV6-5 to TRBJ1-1; D might be TRBD1 (5 bases). The source is a woman in her twenties or thirties in good health. Sequencing input: blood. This chain's CDR3 is CASRVRGVEAFF. CDR3 bases: TGTGCCAGCAGGGTCCGGGGGGTCGAAGCTTTCTTT.